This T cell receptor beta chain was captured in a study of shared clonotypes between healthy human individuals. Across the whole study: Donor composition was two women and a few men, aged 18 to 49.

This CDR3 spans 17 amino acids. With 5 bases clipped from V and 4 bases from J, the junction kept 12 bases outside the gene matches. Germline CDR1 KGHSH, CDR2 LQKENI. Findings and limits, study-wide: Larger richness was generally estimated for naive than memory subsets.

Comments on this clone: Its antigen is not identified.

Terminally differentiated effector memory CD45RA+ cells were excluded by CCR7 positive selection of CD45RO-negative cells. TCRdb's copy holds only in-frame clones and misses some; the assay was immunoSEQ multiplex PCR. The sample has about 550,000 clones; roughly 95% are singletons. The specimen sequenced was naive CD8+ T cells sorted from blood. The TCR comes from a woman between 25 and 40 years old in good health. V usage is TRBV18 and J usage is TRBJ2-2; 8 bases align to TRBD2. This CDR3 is CASSTDSPGGLTGELFF. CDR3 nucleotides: TGTGCCAGCTCAACCGACAGCCCGGGAGGGCTCACCGGGGAGCTGTTTTTT.